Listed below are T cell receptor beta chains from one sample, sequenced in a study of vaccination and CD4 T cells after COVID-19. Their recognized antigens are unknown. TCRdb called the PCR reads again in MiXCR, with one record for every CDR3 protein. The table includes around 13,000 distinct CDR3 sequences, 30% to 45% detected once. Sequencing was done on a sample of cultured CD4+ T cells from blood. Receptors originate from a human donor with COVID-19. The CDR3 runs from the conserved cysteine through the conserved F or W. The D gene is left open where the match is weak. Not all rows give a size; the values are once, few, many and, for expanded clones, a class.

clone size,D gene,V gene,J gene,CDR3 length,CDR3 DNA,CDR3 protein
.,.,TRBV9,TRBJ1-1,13,TGTGCCAGCAGCGGGACAGATCTTGCCGAAGCTTTCTTT,CASSGTDLAEAFF
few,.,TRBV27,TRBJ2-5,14,TGTGCCAGCAGTTTTTATCCCTACGGGGAGACCCAGTACTTC,CASSFYPYGETQYF
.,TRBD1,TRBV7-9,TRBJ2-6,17,TGTGCCAGCAGCCTGGGACAGGGCCCCTCTGGGGCCAACGTCCTGACTTTC,CASSLGQGPSGANVLTF
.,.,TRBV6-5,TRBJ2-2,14,TGTGCCAGCAGTTACTTTCAGGGGAGCGGGGAGCTGTTTTTT,CASSYFQGSGELFF
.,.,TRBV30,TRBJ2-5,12,TGTGCCTGCCACAAGGGGGGAGAGACCCAGTACTTC,CACHKGGETQYF
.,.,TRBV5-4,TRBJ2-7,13,TGTGCCAGCAGCCAAGGACTCACCTACGAGCAGTACTTC,CASSQGLTYEQYF
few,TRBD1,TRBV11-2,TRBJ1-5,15,TGTGCCAGCAGCCCCGGGACAGATCAAAATCAGCCCCAGCATTTT,CASSPGTDQNQPQHF
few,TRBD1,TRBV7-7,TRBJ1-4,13,TGTGCTAGCAGCACGGACAGGGGCGAAAAACTGTTTTTT,CASSTDRGEKLFF
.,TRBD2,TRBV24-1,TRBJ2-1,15,TGTGCCACCAGTGATTGGACTAGTTCTAGGAATGAGCAGTTCTTC,CATSDWTSSRNEQFF
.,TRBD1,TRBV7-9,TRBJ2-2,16,TGTGCCGGCAGCCCTCCGGGACAGGGTTTTAGCGGGGAGCTGTTTTTT,CAGSPPGQGFSGELFF
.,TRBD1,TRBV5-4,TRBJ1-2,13,TGTGCCACAACAGGGGGAGCTAACTATGGCTACACCTTC,CATTGGANYGYTF
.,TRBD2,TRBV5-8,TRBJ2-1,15,TGTGCCAGCAGCTTGGCTAGCGGGGGGGCCCATGAGCAGTTCTTC,CASSLASGGAHEQFF
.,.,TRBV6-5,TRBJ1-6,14,TGTGCCAGCAGTTCTCGGGGGAGGGATTCACCCCTCCACTTT,CASSSRGRDSPLHF
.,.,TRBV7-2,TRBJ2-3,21,TGTGCCAGCAGCTTGAGGCGTTCTAGATTCGCCATAGGACACCTCCCAGATACGCAGTATTTT,CASSLRRSRFAIGHLPDTQYF
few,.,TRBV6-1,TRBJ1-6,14,TGTGCCAGCAGTGAAGGAGGGGGTAATTCACCCCTCCACTTT,CASSEGGGNSPLHF
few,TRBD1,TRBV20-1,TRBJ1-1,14,TGCAGTGCTATACAGGGGGCCTATCGGACTGAAGCTTTCTTT,CSAIQGAYRTEAFF
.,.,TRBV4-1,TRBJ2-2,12,TGCGCCAGCAGCCATAACACCGGGGAGCTGTTTTTT,CASSHNTGELFF
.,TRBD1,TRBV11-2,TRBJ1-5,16,TGTGCCAGCAGCCCGGGGACAGGGGGATCACATCAGCCCCAGCATTTT,CASSPGTGGSHQPQHF
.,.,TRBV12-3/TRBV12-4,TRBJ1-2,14,TGTGCCAGCAGTCCCCGGGGGGCGGGCTATGGCTACACCTTC,CASSPRGAGYGYTF
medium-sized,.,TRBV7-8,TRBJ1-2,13,TGTGCCAGCAGCCCGACAGGCAACTATGGCTACACCTTC,CASSPTGNYGYTF
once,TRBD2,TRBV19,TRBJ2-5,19,TGTGCCAGTAGTATCGGTATCGTAGGCGGGGGAGGCTCACAAGAGACCCAGTACTTC,CASSIGIVGGGGSQETQYF
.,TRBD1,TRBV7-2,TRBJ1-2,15,TGTGCCAACAGCTTAGACGACAGGGCTAACTATGGCTACACCTTC,CANSLDDRANYGYTF
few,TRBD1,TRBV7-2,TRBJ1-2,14,TGTGCCAGCAGCTCGACGGACAGGGGGGGTGGCTACACCTTC,CASSSTDRGGGYTF
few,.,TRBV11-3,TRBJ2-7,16,TGTGCCAGCAGCCCCCGCGTGAGTTTACGCTCCTACGAGCAGTACTTC,CASSPRVSLRSYEQYF
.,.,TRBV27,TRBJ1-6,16,TGTGCCAGCAGTCCATACCGGGGCGCTTATAATTCACCCCTCCACTTT,CASSPYRGAYNSPLHF
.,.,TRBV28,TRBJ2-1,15,TGTGCCAGCAGTTTACCCCAGAGCTCCTACAATGAGCAGTTCTTC,CASSLPQSSYNEQFF
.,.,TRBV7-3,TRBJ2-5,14,TGTGCCAGCATGCTAGAACGCCAGCAAGAGACCCAGTACTTC,CASMLERQQETQYF
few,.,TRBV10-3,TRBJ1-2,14,TGTGCCATCAGTGTCAATGAGGGGACGGAGGGCTACACCTTC,CAISVNEGTEGYTF
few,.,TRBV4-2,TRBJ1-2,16,TGTGCCAGCAGCCAATCTTCAGCCAACACTAACTATGGCTACACCTTC,CASSQSSANTNYGYTF
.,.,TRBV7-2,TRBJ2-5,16,TGTGCCAGCAGCTCCCGGAAGTCGGGGGCAAGAGAGACCCAGTACTTC,CASSSRKSGARETQYF
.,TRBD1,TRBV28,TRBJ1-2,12,TGTGCCAGCAGTCAGGGGGCCGGAGGCTACACCTTC,CASSQGAGGYTF
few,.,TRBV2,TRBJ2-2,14,TGTGCCAGCAGAGATGACAGACTAACCGGGGAGCTGTTTTTT,CASRDDRLTGELFF
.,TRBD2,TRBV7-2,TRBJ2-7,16,TGTGCCAGCAGCCCGGGACTAGCGGGGGGGCTGGGGGAGCAGTACTTC,CASSPGLAGGLGEQYF
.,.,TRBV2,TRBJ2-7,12,TGTGCCAGCAGTGAGATCCCCTCCGAGCAGTACTTC,CASSEIPSEQYF
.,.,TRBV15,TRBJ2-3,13,TGTGCCACCAGCAGGGACGGCACAGATACGCAGTATTTT,CATSRDGTDTQYF
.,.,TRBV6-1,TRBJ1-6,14,TGTGCCAGCAGTGAAGCCGTTGCCAATTCACCCCTCCACTTT,CASSEAVANSPLHF
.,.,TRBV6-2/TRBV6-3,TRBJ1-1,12,TGTGCCAGCAGTTACCGTCCCACTGAAGCTTTCTTT,CASSYRPTEAFF
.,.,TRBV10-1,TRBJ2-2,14,TGCGCCAGCAGTCGGGACACTGCAACCGGGGAGCTGTTTTTT,CASSRDTATGELFF
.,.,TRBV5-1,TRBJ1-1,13,TGCGCCAGCAGCTTGCAAGAGAACACTGAAGCTTTCTTT,CASSLQENTEAFF
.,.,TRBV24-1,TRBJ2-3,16,TGTACCACCAGTGATTTTGTGGGTGGGGTCAGGCATACGCAGTATTTT,CTTSDFVGGVRHTQYF
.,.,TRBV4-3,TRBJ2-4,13,TGCGCCAGCAGCCAAGTCGGCAGCTACATTCAGTACTTC,CASSQVGSYIQYF
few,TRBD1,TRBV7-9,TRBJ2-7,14,TGTGCCAGCAGCTTAGACCTGGACAGGGACGAGCAGTACTTC,CASSLDLDRDEQYF
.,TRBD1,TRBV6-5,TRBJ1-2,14,TGTGCCAGCAGTTACGCGGGACAGCTCTATGGCTACACCTTC,CASSYAGQLYGYTF